This passage covers 7 T cell receptor beta chains from one sample sequenced in a study of blood T cell repertoires in COVID-19. Clones were sequenced by immunoSEQ multiplex PCR, and TCRdb holds only the in-frame ones, with some missing. The profile shows 200,000 to 300,000 clones, 80% to 90% of them singletons. The specimen sequenced was PBMCs or T cells enriched from blood (not recorded which). Every receptor here comes from a woman younger than 45 who had recovered from COVID-19.

This chain connects TRBV24-1 to TRBJ2-1; D is ambiguous. The V gene lost 3 bases and the J gene lost 6 bases, with 11 bases spanning the gap. The V gene's germline CDR1 is KGHDR and CDR2 SFDVKD. This CDR3 is built from 14 residues. The CDR3: CATSDPGGRNEQFF. The CDR3, as DNA: TGTGCCACCAGTGATCCAGGTGGGCGCAATGAGCAGTTCTTC.

The rearrangement joins TRBV5-1 to TRBJ2-5; 8 positions agree with TRBD2. Germline values: CDR1 SGHRS, CDR2 YFSETQ. V was clipped by 0 bases and J by 5 bases; unmatched bases: 3. The CDR3 is 14 amino acids. CDR3 amino acids: CASSLVLADETQYF. In DNA form, the CDR3 reads TGCGCCAGCAGCTTGGTACTAGCGGATGAGACCCAGTACTTC.

The chain links TRBV4-3 to TRBJ1-5; D not certain. The CDR3 length is 16 residues. The V end was cut by 3 bases, the J end by 6 bases, with 18 bases between. CDR1 LGHNA and CDR2 YSLEER come from the germline V gene. CDR3 amino acids: CASSQYPGMALQPQHF. The CDR3 DNA follows: TGCGCCAGCAGCCAGTATCCCGGGATGGCGCTTCAGCCCCAGCATTTT.

CDR3 DNA sequence: TGTGCCATCCGTAGGGAGGTAGGTCAGCCCCAGCATTTT. Its protein is CAIRREVGQPQHF. The J gene is TRBJ1-5, the V gene TRBV6-5; D gene uncertain. This CDR3 has 13 residues. The germline CDR1 and CDR2 sequences are MNHEY and SVGAGI. Trimming stripped 10 bases from V and 6 bases from J, with 16 bases between.

The DNA of the CDR3 is TGTGCCAGCAGCCCCTTGGGACAGGACTATAATTCACCCCTCCACTTT. Protein sequence: CASSPLGQDYNSPLHF. This rearrangement joins TRBV5-5 to TRBJ1-6; TRBD1 agrees at 8 bases. Looked up from germline, CDR1 is SGHKS and CDR2 is YYEKEE (reference sequence). V shed 4 bases and J 3 bases; nucleotides not matched to a gene: 6. The CDR3 length is 16 residues.

CDR3 sequence reads: CSVQGATNEKLFF. Here the CDR3 DNA reads TGCAGCGTACAGGGGGCAACTAATGAAAAACTGTTTTTT. The chain uses TRBV29-1 and TRBJ1-4, with TRBD1 matching 8 bases. Per germline, CDR1 SQVTM and CDR2 ANQGSEA. The CDR3 is 13 amino acids. Unmatched junction bases numbered 0, after V lost 6 bases and J lost 0 bases.

The chain has TRBV7-8 and TRBJ2-1; TRBD1 aligns across 8 bases. Per the germline V gene, CDR1 is SGHVS and CDR2 is FQNEAQ. J lost 9 bases, V lost 0 bases, and 4 bases had no gene match. This CDR3 has 14 residues. The CDR3 reads CASSLAGTGFEQFF. The CDR3 DNA sequence: TGTGCCAGCAGCTTAGCTGGGACAGGTTTTGAGCAGTTCTTC.